One sample yielded the 11 T cell receptor beta chains listed below, sequenced in a study of blood T cells in healthy people across ages (dated by TCRdb to between 2014 and 2016). Library preparation employed 5' RACE. TCRdb lists the instrument as Illumina HiSeq 2500. The second PCR ran for roughly 6 to 11 cycles and used a J-beta primer mix along with a sample-barcoded 5' primer. TCRdb reran the public reads through fastp at Q25 and MiXCR, keeping productive beta chains. Each CDR3 protein gets just one entry, which takes the most common genes and DNA from the rows behind it. For this sample there are about 940,000 distinct CDR3 sequences; approximately 49% appear just once. Of the sample, roughly 12% falls within the top ten clones. Material: blood. These receptors came from a man aged 30 to 45 in good health.

This chain links TRBV7-3 with TRBJ2-3, with TRBD2 identical over 9 bases. CDR1 and CDR2 (germline): SGHTA, FQGTGA. CDR3 length: 14 amino acids. J lost 6 bases, V lost 5 bases, and 6 bases had no gene match. The CDR3 loop reads CASSALTSGDTQYF. CDR3 DNA: TGTGCCAGCAGCGCCCTCACTAGCGGGGATACGCAGTATTTT.

This clonotype was observed a few times. The genes are TRBV27 and TRBJ1-6, with D maybe TRBD1 (5 bases). The V gene's germline CDR1 is MNHEY and CDR2 SMNVEV (reference sequence). CDR3 length equals 17 residues. V was shortened by 5 bases and J by 7 bases, with 21 bases between the two germline ends. CDR3 bases: TGTGCCAGCAGTACTTACGGTCAGGGCTCGGGGAATTCACCCCTCCACTTT. It yields the protein CASSTYGQGSGNSPLHF.

Worth noting for this clonotype: Since a much larger clone is just one base distant, this may be a read error. This sequence joins TRBV9 and TRBJ1-6; D unresolved. Germline CDR1 reads SGDLS; CDR2 reads YYNGEE. This CDR3 is 14 amino acids long. The CDR3 sequence is CAGSVEGRESPLHF. The CDR3 DNA is TGTGCCGGCAGCGTAGAAGGGCGGGAATCACCCCTCCACTTT. The complete variable domain, with remaining parts taken from reference TRBV9 and TRBJ1-6, reads DSGVTQTPKHLITATGQRVTLRCSPRSGDLSVYWYQQSLDQGLQFLIQYYNGEERAKGNILERFSAQQFPDLHSELNLSSLELGDSALYFCAGSVEGRESPLHFGNGTRLTVT.

This clonotype was picked up a small number of times. This rearrangement joins TRBV29-1 to TRBJ2-6; D is undetermined. The V end was cut by 4 bases, the J end by 0 bases, with 7 bases between. Germline CDR1 reads SQVTM; CDR2 reads ANQGSEA. The CDR3 covers 14 residues. The CDR3, as DNA: TGCAGCGTTGGATTGAGCTCTGGGGCCAACGTCCTGACTTTC. This codes for CSVGLSSGANVLTF.

This clonotype was recorded a few times. The V gene is TRBV20-1, the J gene TRBJ1-1; D remains unclear. This CDR3 comprises 13 residues. Per germline, CDR1 DFQATT and CDR2 SNEGSKA (reference sequence). V was pared by 3 bases and J by 3 bases, with 11 bases between. The CDR3 loop is CSASDGRDTEAFF. The CDR3 nucleotides read TGCAGTGCTAGTGATGGACGGGACACTGAAGCTTTCTTT.

This clonotype was counted between two and nine times. The chain employs TRBV20-1 and TRBJ2-7, with D possibly TRBD1 on 6 matching bases. The CDR3 is 15 residues long. Germline V gene lookup returns CDR1 DFQATT and CDR2 SNEGSKA (reference sequence). Deletions cut 6 bases from V and 3 bases from J, with 21 bases between. The CDR3 protein is CSAAYRVQHIYEQYF. The CDR3, as DNA: TGCAGTGCAGCCTACAGGGTTCAACACATCTACGAGCAGTACTTC.

J is TRBJ2-5 and V is TRBV20-1; TRBD2 might be the D (7 bases). The germline CDR1 and CDR2 sequences are DFQATT and SNEGSKA (reference sequence). Trimming took off 6 bases at V and 1 base at J, with 21 bases between the two ends. This CDR3 spans 16 amino acids. The CDR3 sequence: CSAQVLGGVGQETQYF. The CDR3 bases are TGCAGTGCCCAAGTGTTAGGGGGGGTGGGCCAAGAGACCCAGTACTTC.

This clonotype was detected a few times. This chain joins TRBV21-1 and TRBJ2-1. TRBV21-1 is tagged as a pseudogene. This CDR3 spans 14 amino acids. The CDR3 DNA sequence: TGTGCCAGCAGCAGTGGAAGGCTCCACAATGAGCAGTTCTTC. Translated, it gives CASSSGRLHNEQFF.

This chain links TRBV5-6 with TRBJ1-1; tentatively, D is TRBD1 (6 bases). The V gene lost 1 base and the J gene lost 5 bases, with 12 bases spanning the gap. The CDR3 is made up of 14 amino acids. Germline-derived CDR1 and CDR2 are SGHDT and YYEEEE. The CDR3 reads CASSLNGGETEAFF. In nucleotides, the CDR3 is TGTGCCAGCAGCTTGAACGGGGGCGAAACTGAAGCTTTCTTT.

V is TRBV3-1 and J is TRBJ2-3; tentative D call: TRBD2 (7 bases). The CDR3 has 15 residues. From germline, CDR1 is LGHDT and CDR2 YNNKEL (reference sequence). V was clipped by 0 bases and J by 6 bases, with 13 bases between them. CDR3 nucleotide sequence: TGTGCCAGCAGCCAAGATAAGGGGGGGTGGGATACGCAGTATTTT. Translating gives CASSQDKGGWDTQYF.

This clonotype occurred many times. This chain connects TRBV12-3 or TRBV12-4 to TRBJ2-5; the D is unclear. The CDR3 extends over 13 amino acids. V lost 4 bases and J 5 bases, leaving 11 bases between the germline ends. CDR3 sequence (DNA): TGTGCCAGCAGTTCCGCGGTGAGGGAGACCCAGTACTTC. Translation gives CASSSAVRETQYF.